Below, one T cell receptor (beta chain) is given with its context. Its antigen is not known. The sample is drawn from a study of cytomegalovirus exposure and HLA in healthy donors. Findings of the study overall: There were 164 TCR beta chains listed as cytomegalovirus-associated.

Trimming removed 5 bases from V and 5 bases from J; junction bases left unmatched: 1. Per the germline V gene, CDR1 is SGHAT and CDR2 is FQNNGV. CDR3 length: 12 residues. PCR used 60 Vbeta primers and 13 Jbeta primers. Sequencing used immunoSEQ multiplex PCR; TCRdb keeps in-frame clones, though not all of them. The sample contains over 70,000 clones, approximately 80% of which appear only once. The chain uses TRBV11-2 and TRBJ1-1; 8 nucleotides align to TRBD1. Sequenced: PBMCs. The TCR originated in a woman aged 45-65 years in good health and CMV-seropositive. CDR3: CASSRQGTEAFF. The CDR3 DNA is TGTGCCAGCAGCCGACAGGGGACTGAAGCTTTCTTT.